This T cell receptor beta chain came from a study of cytomegalovirus exposure and HLA in healthy donors (dated 2017 in TCRdb). Background on the whole study: The roughly 650 repertoires of the first cohort and the roughly 120 validation repertoires were produced on the same platform, according to a later analysis. The study was designed to test whether signatures of past pathogen exposure could be identified by cataloging public T cell receptors. Along with the roughly 700-subject first cohort, a separate validation cohort of over a hundred different subjects was used. To predict cytomegalovirus infection status, the study combined high-throughput TCR immunosequencing, statistical association of individual TCRs with disease status, and machine learning.

The donors belonged to the validation cohort of roughly 120 subjects, which was separate from the approximately 700-subject first cohort. V and J are truncated by 5 bases and 2 bases respectively, leaving an intervening sequence of 17 bases. CDR1 and CDR2 (SGHNT, YENEEA) derive from the germline V gene. The CDR3 measures 16 amino acids from cysteine to phenylalanine. Of the read, only the CDR3 DNA is kept; its 48 bases are in frame from base 1. Of note for this clone: The clone's antigen remains unknown. No base quality information exists; no much larger clone differs at one position.

Overall results and qualifications from the work: Cytomegalovirus status was reported to be diagnosed by the classifier with high specificity and sensitivity in both the original and validation cohorts. A later analysis found that TCRs clustered in the first cohort also tended to co-occur in the 120 or so validation repertoires, with more than 90% of cluster scores above 0. In vitro tests confirmed that a few of the cytomegalovirus-associated TCR beta chains recognize cytomegalovirus antigens. The authors suggested that the approach could potentially be extended to other disease states and immunological phenotypes. Across donors, most TCR sequences were observed very rarely, whereas some public TCRs were present in many individuals. A total of about 180 TCR beta chains were listed by the study as associated with cytomegalovirus. All 120 or so repertoires were used to score co-occurrence in the validation cohort in a later analysis, because that analysis had no HLA typing for the cohort.

The library was generated by the immunoSEQ multiplex PCR assay. The study's processing was this. A statistical classification framework was developed to diagnose cytomegalovirus status using the catalog of TCR beta chain sequences. Sourced from immuneACCESS, this table was stored by TCRdb with only in-frame sequences that have V and J called. A share of the clones is absent; for the studies checked, an unresolved V gene accounts for under half, and the remainder has no known explanation. The V and J calls and clone size come from that table; D and trimming were worked out from the DNA. This sample is represented by about 120,000 clones; roughly 84% of them were singletons. Of the sample, roughly 1.9% falls within the top ten clones.

This receptor was identified in a woman between 25 and 40 years old in good health and CMV-seronegative. The chain is assembled from TRBV11-3 and TRBJ2-3, with TRBD2 as a weak D call on 6 bases. The sequencing sample was made of PBMCs. CDR3 loop: CASSRAGGANTDTQYF. The nucleotide sequence is TGTGCCAGCAGCCGCGCTGGCGGGGCGAACACAGATACGCAGTATTTT.